Listed below are T cell receptor beta chains from one sample, sequenced in a study of T-cell reconstitution after alpha-beta-depleted transplantation in children. A single record per CDR3 protein comes from TCRdb applying MiXCR to the PCR reads. The repertoire holds about 200,000 distinct CDR3 sequences, with less than 15% as singletons. The source material was PBMCs from the stem cell graft donor, sampled from the stem cell graft. The receptor set was obtained from a human donor who donated a stem cell graft to a child with acute lymphoblastic leukemia. CDR3s include the opening cysteine and the closing phenylalanine or tryptophan. A D gene is named only where the DNA matches it firmly. Size is stated for part of the rows, as once, few or many counts, or as a class when the clone is expanded.

J gene: TRBJ2-7
D gene: -
V gene: TRBV12-3/TRBV12-4
clone size: -
CDR3 DNA: TGTGCCAGCAGTCCTTACTCCTACGAGCAGTACTTC
CDR3 protein: CASSPYSYEQYF

J gene: TRBJ1-1
D gene: -
V gene: TRBV5-1
clone size: many
CDR3 DNA: TGCGCCAGCAGCAGGATTCGGGGGATGGACACTGAAGCTTTCTTT
CDR3 protein: CASSRIRGMDTEAFF

J gene: TRBJ2-5
D gene: -
V gene: TRBV5-6
clone size: many
CDR3 DNA: TGTGCCAGCAGCTTGTTTGAACAGGGAGAGACCCAGTACTTC
CDR3 protein: CASSLFEQGETQYF

J gene: TRBJ2-2
D gene: TRBD2
V gene: TRBV6-1
clone size: many
CDR3 DNA: TGTGCCAGCAGATCACGGGGGGCCGGGGAGCTGTTTTTT
CDR3 protein: CASRSRGAGELFF

J gene: TRBJ2-5
D gene: TRBD2
V gene: TRBV12-3/TRBV12-4
clone size: many
CDR3 DNA: TGTGCCAGCAGTTTAGGCCTAGCGGGGAAAGAGACCCAGTACTTC
CDR3 protein: CASSLGLAGKETQYF

J gene: TRBJ2-1
D gene: -
V gene: TRBV29-1
clone size: many
CDR3 DNA: TGCAGCGTTGAAACCGGCTCCTACAATGAGCAGTTCTTC
CDR3 protein: CSVETGSYNEQFF

J gene: TRBJ2-1
D gene: -
V gene: TRBV15
clone size: -
CDR3 DNA: TGTGCCACCAGCAGAGATTTTCCCGGTAATGAGCAGTTCTTC
CDR3 protein: CATSRDFPGNEQFF

J gene: TRBJ2-6
D gene: TRBD1
V gene: TRBV12-3/TRBV12-4
clone size: many
CDR3 DNA: TGTGCCAGCAGCAGAACAGGGGCCGGGGCCAACGTCCTGACTTTC
CDR3 protein: CASSRTGAGANVLTF

J gene: TRBJ2-3
D gene: TRBD1
V gene: TRBV12-3/TRBV12-4
clone size: -
CDR3 DNA: TGTGCCAGCAGTTCCGACAGGGTGGATACGCAGTATTTT
CDR3 protein: CASSSDRVDTQYF

J gene: TRBJ1-1
D gene: -
V gene: TRBV29-1
clone size: many
CDR3 DNA: TGCAGCACACGGACCGATATGAACACTGAAGCTTTCTTT
CDR3 protein: CSTRTDMNTEAFF